This entry lists 7 T cell receptor beta chains sequenced from one sample in a study of beta chain features in type 1 diabetes (dated by TCRdb to between 2017 and 2018). No cognate antigen is known for these TCRs. Library creation used the immunoSEQ multiplex PCR assay. The High Capacity cDNA Reverse Transcription Kit was used to reverse transcribe all of the isolated RNA, meaning that expressed TCRB transcripts were what got sequenced. Sourced from immuneACCESS, this table was stored by TCRdb with only in-frame sequences that have V and J called. A share of the clones is absent; for the studies checked, an unresolved V gene accounts for under half, and the remainder has no known explanation. The sample table records 600,000 to 700,000 clones; roughly 12% of these occur just once. The top ten hold 0.02% to 0.025% of the sample. General findings and caveats noted by the study authors: A moderate but significant shortening of TCRB CDR3 length was observed in type 1 diabetes patients in all four CD4+ subsets.

Sequenced material: naive CD4+ T cells from blood. What this sample's cell subset or site label stands for: true naive CD4+ T cells. The origin of the receptors is a man aged 18 to 29 with type 1 diabetes.

In this sample, this clone turned up a few times. This chain joins TRBV7-3 and TRBJ2-3; 14 bases map to TRBD2. V trimming: 5 bases; J trimming: 4 bases; junction bases outside the gene matches: 8. CDR1 and CDR2 from the germline V gene are SGHTA and FQGTGA. The CDR3 is made up of 17 amino acids. CDR3 sequence reads: CASSQTRLAGGPDTQYF. DNA of the CDR3: TGTGCCAGCAGCCAGACCCGACTAGCGGGGGGGCCAGATACGCAGTATTTT.

In this sample, this clone turned up a few times. The rearrangement uses TRBV30 and TRBJ2-1; no clear D. Germline loops: CDR1 GTSNPN, CDR2 SVGIG (reference sequence). V was shortened by 0 bases and J by 1 base, with 7 bases between the two germline ends. The length of the CDR3 is 14 residues. CDR3 protein: CAWSVYTSYNEQFF. DNA for the CDR3: TGTGCCTGGAGTGTATATACTTCCTACAATGAGCAGTTCTTC.

This clone was seen a few times. V is TRBV5-4 and J is TRBJ2-5, with 9 bases fitting TRBD2. Germline V gives CDR1 SGHNT, CDR2 YYREEE (reference sequence). With V trimmed by 4 bases and J by 5 bases, 9 bases remained unmatched. This CDR3 comprises 15 residues. The CDR3 region has the DNA TGTGCCAGCAGCACCTCTCCTACTAGCGGGGAGACCCAGTACTTC. Its translation is CASSTSPTSGETQYF. Together with reference TRBV5-4 and TRBJ2-5, the CDR3 gives the full variable domain: ETGVTQSPTHLIKTRGQQVTLRCSSQSGHNTVSWYQQALGQGPQFIFQYYREEENGRGNFPPRFSGLQFPNYSSELNVNALELDDSALYLCASSTSPTSGETQYFGPGTRLLVL.

V is TRBV2 and J is TRBJ2-7, with 7 bases fitting TRBD1. The J segment lost 3 bases and the V segment lost 10 bases, leaving 9 bases of the junction unmatched. The CDR3 runs to 13 residues. The germline V gene encodes CDR1 SNHLY and CDR2 FYNNEI. CDR3 DNA sequence: TGTGCCACCTCCGGGACAGAGGTCTACGAGCAGTACTTC. It yields the protein CATSGTEVYEQYF.

The chain links TRBV2 to TRBJ2-3; D unclear. This CDR3 comprises 16 residues. The V end was cut by 1 base, the J end by 0 bases, with 11 bases between. The germline gives CDR1 SNHLY, CDR2 FYNNEI. The CDR3 nucleotides are TGTGCCAGCAGTGAAGGCAGCAACCTTAGCACAGATACGCAGTATTTT. This sequence encodes CASSEGSNLSTDTQYF. The complete variable domain, with remaining parts taken from reference TRBV2 and TRBJ2-3, reads EPEVTQTPSHQVTQMGQEVILRCVPISNHLYFYWYRQILGQKVEFLVSFYNNEISEKSEIFDDQFSVERPDGSNFTLKIRSTKLEDSAMYFCASSEGSNLSTDTQYFGPGTRLTVL.

This clone was observed a handful of times. The chain has TRBV7-9 and TRBJ1-4; the match to TRBD1 covers 7 bases. V was clipped by 3 bases and J by 8 bases; unmatched bases: 6. CDR3 size: 14 residues. The V gene's germline CDR1 is SEHNR and CDR2 FQNEAQ (reference sequence). CDR3 sequence: CASSFSTGEEKLFF. The DNA for the CDR3 is TGTGCCAGCAGCTTTTCCACAGGGGAAGAAAAACTGTTTTTT.

This clone has just a few counts. CDR3 in DNA: TGTGCCAGTAGTATAGGGACTGATACGCAGTATTTT. Translating gives CASSIGTDTQYF. V gene TRBV19 combines with J gene TRBJ2-3; D is perhaps TRBD2 (5 bases). Germline CDR1 is LNHDA and CDR2 is SQIVND (reference sequence). V was trimmed by 1 base and J by 6 bases, leaving 5 bases between them. The CDR3 covers 12 residues.